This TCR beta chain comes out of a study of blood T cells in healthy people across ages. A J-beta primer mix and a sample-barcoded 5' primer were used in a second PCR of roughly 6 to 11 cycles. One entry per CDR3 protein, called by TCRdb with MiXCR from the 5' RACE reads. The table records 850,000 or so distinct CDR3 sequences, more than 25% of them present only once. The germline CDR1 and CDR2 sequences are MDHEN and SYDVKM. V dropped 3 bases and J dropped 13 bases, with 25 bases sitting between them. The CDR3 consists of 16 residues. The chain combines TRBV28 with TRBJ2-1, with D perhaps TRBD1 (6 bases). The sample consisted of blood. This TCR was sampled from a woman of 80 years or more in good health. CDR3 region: CASSFAQGMGLLPQFF. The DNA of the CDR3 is TGTGCCAGCAGTTTCGCACAGGGCATGGGGCTGCTCCCCCAGTTCTTC.